These 19 T cell receptor beta chains were all obtained from the same sample, sequenced in a study of immune heterogeneity within non-small cell lung tumors. Bulk tumor genomic DNA served as template, at about 600 ng per sample. Several far-apart biopsies were taken per primary tumor during surgery. Untreated, newly diagnosed non-small cell lung cancer patients underwent curative surgery. Amplification of TCR beta CDR3 was performed by multiplex PCR with 32 V and 13 J primers. TCRdb processed the multiplex PCR reads anew with MiXCR; each CDR3 protein has one entry. The sample lists about 20,000 distinct CDR3 sequences, about 30% occurring once. The sample taken for sequencing was lung tumor tissue. The receptors derive from a man between 40 and 49 years old with non-small cell lung cancer.

This clonotype was counted at least ten times. V is TRBV10-3 and J is TRBJ2-3, with 7 nucleotides matching TRBD1. Germline V lookup: CDR1 ENHRY, CDR2 SYGVKD. The CDR3 is 14 amino acids. V lost 6 bases, J lost 1 base, and 4 bases stayed unmatched. The CDR3 protein is CAISDRAGTDTQYF. The CDR3 bases are TGTGCCATCAGCGACAGGGCTGGCACAGATACGCAGTATTTT.

Concerning this clonotype itself: This sequence may be a read error, since a much larger clone differs from it by one base. The rearrangement joins TRBV11-2 to TRBJ2-7; D is unresolved. Germline-derived CDR1 and CDR2 are SGHAT and FQNNGV. CDR3 length: 11 amino acids. The ends were cut back, 5 bases at V and 9 bases at J, with 11 bases in the middle. DNA for the CDR3: TGTGCCAGCAGCCCCGCAGTCGGGCAGTACTTC. Protein sequence: CASSPAVGQYF.

This clonotype is medium-sized in the sample. V gene TRBV19 combines with J gene TRBJ2-1; 9 positions match TRBD1. V was clipped by 6 bases and J by 4 bases; unmatched bases: 4. This CDR3 has 14 residues. Germline V gene lookup returns CDR1 LNHDA and CDR2 SQIVND (reference sequence). The CDR3 nucleotides are TGTGCCAGTAGCATTGACAGGGGGTACAATGAGCAGTTCTTC. It encodes CASSIDRGYNEQFF.

By share, this clonotype counts as medium-sized (0.01 to 0.1%). The genes are TRBV12-3 or TRBV12-4 and TRBJ2-7, with 9 bases that match TRBD1. The CDR3 extends over 15 amino acids. V trimming: 5 bases; J trimming: 4 bases; junction bases outside the gene matches: 9. This chain's CDR3 is CASSRRTGVVYEQYF. In DNA, the CDR3 is TGTGCCAGCAGTCGGAGGACAGGGGTGGTGTACGAGCAGTACTTC.

This clonotype was seen a handful of times. The chain recombines TRBV9 with TRBJ2-1; 8 bases are shared with TRBD1. V was clipped by 5 bases and J by 7 bases; unmatched bases: 5. From germline, CDR1 is SGDLS and CDR2 YYNGEE. The CDR3 spans 13 residues. The DNA for the CDR3 is TGTGCCAGCAGTACAGGGGGTCTGAATGAGCAGTTCTTC. The encoded protein is CASSTGGLNEQFF.

Only one count was recorded for this clonotype. This could be a read error, since a much larger clone is one nucleotide away. The chain carries TRBV6-1 and TRBJ1-5, with D possibly matching TRBD1 (6 bases). The CDR3 covers 14 residues. Germline V gene data show CDR1 as MNHNS and CDR2 as SASEGT. The CDR3 DNA sequence: TGTGCCACCCACCCCGGACAGTCGTATCAGCCCAAGCATTTT. Translated: CATHPGQSYQPKHF.

The rearrangement links TRBV6-4 to TRBJ2-1; 12 bases align to TRBD2. Germline-derived CDR1 and CDR2 are MRHNA and SNTAGT. The trim removed 4 bases at V and 8 bases at J, leaving 6 bases unmatched. The CDR3 totals 15 residues. CDR3 amino acids: CASSATSGSLHEQFF. The DNA for the CDR3 is TGTGCCAGCAGTGCGACTAGCGGGAGTTTGCATGAGCAGTTCTTC.

Regarding this clonotype: A read error is possible here, since a much larger clone lies one base away. The genes are TRBV7-6 and TRBJ2-1; D possibly corresponds to TRBD1 (6 bases). Germline CDR1 SGHVS, CDR2 FNYEAQ. The CDR3 is 14 amino acids. V lost 5 bases to trimming and J lost 8 bases, with 16 bases between them. CDR3 residues: CASSRDRFRDEQFF. CDR3 coding DNA: TGTGCCAGCAGCCGAGACAGGTTTCGCGATGAGCAGTTCTTC.

This clonotype was observed at least ten times. The CDR3 region is CASSAGLAGFNEQFF. CDR3 in DNA: TGTGCCAGCAGCGCGGGACTAGCGGGTTTCAATGAGCAGTTCTTC. This chain links TRBV9 with TRBJ2-1; TRBD2 matches at 12 bases. The CDR3 sequence is 15 residues long. With 3 bases clipped from V and 6 bases from J, the junction kept 4 bases outside the gene matches. Germline assignment: CDR1 SGDLS and CDR2 YYNGEE.

A remark on this clonotype: This clone may be a read error of a much larger clone one base away. The DNA for the CDR3 is TGTGCCAGCAGTTTTTCCCTCTCTCGTTGGGGGGCGTATGAGCAGTACTTC. Encoded protein: CASSFSLSRWGAYEQYF. V and J are TRBV12-3 or TRBV12-4 and TRBJ2-7, with D perhaps matching TRBD1 or TRBD2 (6 bases each). This CDR3 spans 17 amino acids. With 3 bases removed from V and 7 bases from J, the gap between germline ends came to 25 bases.

About this clonotype: Possible read error: a much larger clone is one base away. The rearrangement links TRBV13 to TRBJ2-7; TRBD1 might be the D (6 bases). Trimming stripped 3 bases from V and 3 bases from J, with 9 bases between. CDR1 is PRHDT and CDR2 is FYEKMQ in the germline V gene (reference sequence). The CDR3 loop spans 13 amino acids. In nucleotides, the CDR3 is TGTGCCAGCAGCTTTTCCAGGGGCTACGAGCAGTACTTC. It yields the protein CASSFSRGYEQYF.

This clonotype is judged medium-sized (0.01 to 0.1%). V and J are TRBV19 and TRBJ2-7; D is ambiguous. V lost 4 bases, J lost 4 bases, and 17 bases lay in between. The germline V gene has CDR1 LNHDA and CDR2 SQIVND (reference sequence). This CDR3 contains 15 residues. The CDR3 DNA sequence: TGTGCCAGTAGTAAGTCAGGAGATCCTTCTTACGAGCAGTACTTC. This gives the protein CASSKSGDPSYEQYF.

This clonotype was detected a few times. The chain recombines TRBV18 with TRBJ1-3; maybe TRBD1 (6 bases). Trimming shortened V by 3 bases and J by 0 bases, and 12 bases separated the two germline ends. This CDR3 has 16 amino acids. In germline, CDR1 is KGHSH, CDR2 LQKENI. CDR3 sequence: CASSPGQLRSGNTIYF. The CDR3 region has the DNA TGTGCCAGCTCACCGGGACAATTACGCTCTGGAAACACCATATATTTT. Full variable domain (rest looked up from reference TRBV18 and TRBJ1-3): NAGVMQNPRHLVRRRGQEARLRCSPMKGHSHVYWYRQLPEEGLKFMVYLQKENIIDESGMPKERFSAEFPKEGPSILRIQQVVRGDSAAYFCASSPGQLRSGNTIYFGEGSWLTVV.

This clonotype was picked up many times. This rearrangement joins TRBV7-2 to TRBJ2-1, with TRBD2 matching 9 bases. The germline V gene encodes CDR1 SGHTA and CDR2 FQGNSA. With 5 bases clipped from V and 3 bases from J, the junction kept 8 bases outside the gene matches. The CDR3 is 16 residues long. The CDR3 protein is CASSPSGGRVYNEQFF. DNA for the CDR3: TGTGCCAGCAGCCCTTCGGGCGGGAGGGTCTACAATGAGCAGTTCTTC.

V and J are TRBV30 and TRBJ1-6; no firm D call. CDR1 and CDR2 from the germline V gene are GTSNPN and SVGIG (reference sequence). CDR3 length equals 11 residues. Trimming stripped 2 bases from V and 8 bases from J, with 4 bases between. The CDR3 protein is CAWSKDSPLHF. CDR3 nucleotides: TGTGCCTGGAGTAAGGATTCACCCCTCCACTTT. Variable domain in full (rest from reference TRBV30 and TRBJ1-6): SQTIHQWPATLVQPVGSPLSLECTVEGTSNPNLYWYRQAAGRGLQLLFYSVGIGQISSEVPQNLSASRPQDRQFILSSKKLLLSDSGFYLCAWSKDSPLHFGNGTRLTVT.

Within the sample, this clonotype is medium-sized. V gene TRBV7-6 combines with J gene TRBJ1-2; possible D gene TRBD1, 5 bases. V was clipped by 5 bases and J by 7 bases, with 23 bases between them. The CDR3 consists of 16 residues. Germline values: CDR1 SGHVS, CDR2 FNYEAQ. The CDR3 coding sequence is TGTGCCAGCAGCCTAACGGTACAGGCTCCGGGAGGTGGCTACACCTTC. Its protein product is CASSLTVQAPGGGYTF. The whole variable domain, remainder taken from reference TRBV7-6 and TRBJ1-2, is GAGVSQSPRYKVTKRGQDVALRCDPISGHVSLYWYRQALGQGPEFLTYFNYEAQQDKSGLPNDRFSAERPEGSISTLTIQRTEQRDSAMYRCASSLTVQAPGGGYTFGSGTRLTVV.

The sample holds many counts of this clonotype. J is TRBJ2-2 and V is TRBV30; TRBD1 matches 8 bases. Germline V CDR1 and CDR2: GTSNPN, SVGIG (reference sequence). V lost 3 bases and J lost 7; bases outside the gene matches: 16. The CDR3 length is 17 residues. CDR3 nucleotides: TGTGCCTGGAGCATTAGGTTTAGGACAGGGCGTCTCGGGGAGCTGTTTTTT. Its protein product is CAWSIRFRTGRLGELFF. Looking up the rest from reference TRBV30 and TRBJ2-2 gives the full variable domain: SQTIHQWPATLVQPVGSPLSLECTVEGTSNPNLYWYRQAAGRGLQLLFYSVGIGQISSEVPQNLSASRPQDRQFILSSKKLLLSDSGFYLCAWSIRFRTGRLGELFFGEGSRLTVL.

J is TRBJ2-2 and V is TRBV7-2, with TRBD2 matching over 13 bases. Germline V gene sequence: CDR1 SGHTA, CDR2 FQGNSA. V trimming: 2 bases; J trimming: 5 bases; junction bases outside the gene matches: 8. CDR3 length: 18 amino acids. The CDR3 loop reads CASSLSSRTSGSTGELFF. The CDR3 DNA sequence: TGTGCCAGCAGCTTATCTAGTCGGACTAGCGGGAGTACCGGGGAGCTGTTTTTT. Variable domain in full (rest from reference TRBV7-2 and TRBJ2-2): GAGVSQSPSNKVTEKGKDVELRCDPISGHTALYWYRQSLGQGLEFLIYFQGNSAPDKSGLPSDRFSAERTGGSVSTLTIQRTQQEDSAVYLCASSLSSRTSGSTGELFFGEGSRLTVL.

Concerning this clonotype: This sequence may be a read error, since a much larger clone differs from it by one base. The rearrangement links TRBV12-3 or TRBV12-4 to TRBJ2-2, with D uncertain. The CDR3 has 14 amino acids. Deletions cut 3 bases from V and 3 bases from J, with 8 bases between. DNA of the CDR3: TGTGCCAGCAGTTTCCTTTATGACACCGGGGAGCTGTTTTTT. This translates into CASSFLYDTGELFF.